The 9 T cell receptor beta chains below were found in one sample sequenced in a study of human T cells and chemical hapten exposure. What the library attached to individual cDNA molecules were unique molecular identifiers. MiXCR, run by TCRdb on the reads, gives a single entry per CDR3 protein. Of approximately 2,400 distinct CDR3 sequences listed, less than 50% are singletons. Treatment: therapeutic diphenylcyclopropenone sensitization with weekly scalp DPC. The material sequenced was whole blood, taken before DPC sensitization or 2, 6, or about 24 weeks after (not recorded which). The origin of the receptors is an adult with alopecia areata. Some clones in this sample may be carry-over from other donors' samples. This table probably holds off-target reads from a library built for another chain.

This chain joins TRBV2 and TRBJ2-5, with D hard to call. The length of the CDR3 is 12 residues. Trimming shortened V by 2 bases and J by 2 bases, and 3 bases separated the two germline ends. Germline CDR1 SNHLY, CDR2 FYNNEI. The CDR3 region is CASSENQETQYF. CDR3 sequence (DNA): TGTGCCAGCAGTGAAAATCAAGAGACCCAGTACTTC.

J is TRBJ1-5 and V is TRBV18, with D tentatively TRBD1 (5 bases). V was shortened by 3 bases and J by 7 bases, with 13 bases between the two germline ends. The CDR3 has 14 residues. Germline CDR1 is KGHSH and CDR2 is LQKENI. The CDR3 sequence is CASSPGREDQPQHF. In DNA, the CDR3 is TGTGCCAGCTCACCGGGCAGGGAGGACCAGCCCCAGCATTTT.

The chain combines TRBV21-1 with TRBJ2-4; the table calls TRBD1, which could not be checked here. TRBV21-1 counts as a pseudogene. There are 19 residues in the CDR3. CDR3 coding DNA: TGTGCCAGCAGCAAAGAGGCGCGGATTAAACTTCTAGCCAAAAACATTCAGTACTTC. Translation: CASSKEARIKLLAKNIQYF.

This chain links TRBV7-9 with TRBJ2-3; no clear D. Per the germline V gene, CDR1 is SEHNR and CDR2 is FQNEAQ (reference sequence). Trimming removed 5 bases at V and 7 bases at J, with 10 bases between. This CDR3 has 12 amino acids. CDR3 loop: CASSQGANTQYF. The DNA for the CDR3 is TGTGCCAGCAGCCAAGGAGCTAATACGCAGTATTTT.

This chain connects TRBV4-2 to TRBJ2-3; D remains ambiguous. Trimming cost V 1 base and J 6 bases, with 11 bases left between them. The CDR3 sequence is 14 residues long. Germline assignment: CDR1 LGHNA and CDR2 YNFKEQ. CDR3 sequence: CASSQAKSGDTQYF. DNA for the CDR3: TGTGCCAGCAGCCAAGCAAAGTCCGGCGATACGCAGTATTTT.

This clonotype has only a few counts. The rearrangement links TRBV7-6 to TRBJ2-3, with 9 bases matching TRBD2. Losses at the gene ends were 1 base for V and 0 bases for J; bases not matched to a gene: 11. The CDR3 has 19 residues. Germline lookup yields CDR1 SGHVS and CDR2 FNYEAQ. The CDR3 DNA sequence: TGTGCCAGCAGCTTAGTAGGTCGCGGGAGGGCTTCTAGCACAGATACGCAGTATTTT. Its protein is CASSLVGRGRASSTDTQYF.

The chain recombines TRBV14 with TRBJ2-2; no firm D call. Germline lookup yields CDR1 SGHDN and CDR2 FVKESK. The CDR3 is 14 residues long. With 1 base removed from V and 5 bases from J, the gap between germline ends came to 8 bases. The CDR3 sequence is CASSQGTVTGELFF. CDR3 nucleotide sequence: TGTGCCAGCAGCCAAGGGACCGTGACCGGGGAGCTGTTTTTT.

J is TRBJ2-1 and V is TRBV6-5; D possibly corresponds to TRBD2 (5 bases). The CDR3 length is 16 residues. Trimming cost V 5 bases and J 8 bases, with 22 bases left between them. Looked up from germline, CDR1 is MNHEY and CDR2 is SVGAGI. Here the CDR3 DNA reads TGTGCCAGCAGTCCCTCCGAGGAGGCCGGAGGTCATGAGCAGTTCTTC. Translated: CASSPSEEAGGHEQFF.

This clonotype was seen a handful of times. The J gene is TRBJ2-1, the V gene TRBV3-1, with D perhaps matching TRBD1 (6 bases). V was clipped by 1 base and J by 12 bases, with 13 bases between them. The germline V gene encodes CDR1 LGHDT and CDR2 YNNKEL (reference sequence). The CDR3 is made up of 13 amino acids. The CDR3 nucleotides are TGTGCCAGCAGCCAAGTAACAGGGAGAGGGCAGTTCTTC. As protein: CASSQVTGRGQFF.